The text below deals with one TCR beta chain. The V gene's germline CDR1 is SGHVS and CDR2 FQNEAQ. V was shortened by 4 bases and J by 9 bases, with 13 bases between the two germline ends. The length of the CDR3 is 13 residues. The time point is: blood from clinic visit 5 months post-surgery; TSC patient then seizure free. Only cases whose brain tissue showed the highest T cell transcript signatures were sequenced. The entry originates in a study of brain T cells in children with intractable seizures. This table comes from immunoSEQ multiplex PCR, and its TCRdb copy is limited to in-frame clones, with some not included. The table includes about 340,000 clones, 93% detected once.

This material consisted of peripheral blood, taken 4 to 6 months after surgery. The sequence derives from a boy under two years old with tuberous sclerosis and intractable seizures. V and J are TRBV7-8 and TRBJ2-1; maybe TRBD2 (6 bases). CDR3 DNA: TGTGCCAGCAGCTGGGACTTGGGGCGTGAGCAGTTCTTC. Translating gives CASSWDLGREQFF.